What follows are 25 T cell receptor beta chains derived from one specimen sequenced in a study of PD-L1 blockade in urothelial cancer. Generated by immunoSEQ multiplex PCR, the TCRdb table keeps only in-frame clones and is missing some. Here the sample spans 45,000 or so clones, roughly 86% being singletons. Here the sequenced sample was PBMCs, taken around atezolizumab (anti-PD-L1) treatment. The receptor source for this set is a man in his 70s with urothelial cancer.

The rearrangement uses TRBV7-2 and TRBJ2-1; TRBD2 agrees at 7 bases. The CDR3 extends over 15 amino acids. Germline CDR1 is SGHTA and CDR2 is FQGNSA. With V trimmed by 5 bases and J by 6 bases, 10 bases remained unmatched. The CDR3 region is CASSPSSGRGNEQFF. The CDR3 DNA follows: TGTGCCAGCAGCCCCTCTAGCGGACGTGGCAATGAGCAGTTCTTC. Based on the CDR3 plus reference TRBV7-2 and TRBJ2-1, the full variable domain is GAGVSQSPSNKVTEKGKDVELRCDPISGHTALYWYRQSLGQGLEFLIYFQGNSAPDKSGLPSDRFSAERTGGSVSTLTIQRTQQEDSAVYLCASSPSSGRGNEQFFGPGTRLTVL.

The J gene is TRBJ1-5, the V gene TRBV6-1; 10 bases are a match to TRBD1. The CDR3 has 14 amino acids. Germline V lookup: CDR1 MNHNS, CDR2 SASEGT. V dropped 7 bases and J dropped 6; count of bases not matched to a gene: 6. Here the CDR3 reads CASNGQGELQPQHF. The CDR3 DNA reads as TGTGCCAGCAACGGACAGGGGGAACTTCAGCCCCAGCATTTT.

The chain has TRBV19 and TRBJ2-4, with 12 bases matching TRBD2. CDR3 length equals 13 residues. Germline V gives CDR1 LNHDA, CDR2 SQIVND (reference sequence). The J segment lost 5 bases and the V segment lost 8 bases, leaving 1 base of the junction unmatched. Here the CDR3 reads CASRLAGENIQYF. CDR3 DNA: TGTGCCAGTCGACTAGCGGGAGAAAACATTCAGTACTTC.

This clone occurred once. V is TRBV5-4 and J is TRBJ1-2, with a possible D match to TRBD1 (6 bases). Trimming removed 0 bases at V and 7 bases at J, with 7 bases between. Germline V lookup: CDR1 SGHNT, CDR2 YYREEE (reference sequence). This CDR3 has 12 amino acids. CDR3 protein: CASSLDRVGYTF. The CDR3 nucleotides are TGTGCCAGCAGCTTGGACAGGGTTGGCTACACCTTC.

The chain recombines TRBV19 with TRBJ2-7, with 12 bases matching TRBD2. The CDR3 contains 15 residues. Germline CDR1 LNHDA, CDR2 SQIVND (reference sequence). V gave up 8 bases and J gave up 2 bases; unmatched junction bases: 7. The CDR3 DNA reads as TGTGCCAGTTCCCCTAGCGGGAGGGCCGCCTACGAGCAGTACTTC. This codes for CASSPSGRAAYEQYF.

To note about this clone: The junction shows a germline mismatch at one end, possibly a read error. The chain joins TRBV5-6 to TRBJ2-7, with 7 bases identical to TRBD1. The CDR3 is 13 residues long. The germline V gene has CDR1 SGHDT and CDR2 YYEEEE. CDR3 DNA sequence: TGTGCCAGCACCTTGGGACAGACCTACGAGCAGTACTTC. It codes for CASTLGQTYEQYF. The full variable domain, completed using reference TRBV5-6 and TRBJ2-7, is DAGVTQSPTHLIKTRGQQVTLRCSPKSGHDTVSWYQQALGQGPQFIFQYYEEEERQRGNFPDRFSGHQFPNYSSELNVNALLLGDSALYLCASTLGQTYEQYFGPGTRLTVT.

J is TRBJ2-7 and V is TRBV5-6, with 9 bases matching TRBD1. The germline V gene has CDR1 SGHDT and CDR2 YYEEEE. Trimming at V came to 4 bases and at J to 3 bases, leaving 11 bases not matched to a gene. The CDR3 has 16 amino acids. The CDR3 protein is CASSRGSGTGRYEQYF. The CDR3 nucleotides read TGTGCCAGCAGCCGAGGATCCGGGACAGGGCGCTACGAGCAGTACTTC.

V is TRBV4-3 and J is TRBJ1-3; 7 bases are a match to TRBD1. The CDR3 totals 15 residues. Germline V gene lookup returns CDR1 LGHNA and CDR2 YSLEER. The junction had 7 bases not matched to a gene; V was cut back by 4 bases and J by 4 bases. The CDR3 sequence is CASSRSTGTGNTIYF. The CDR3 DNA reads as TGCGCCAGCAGCCGCTCGACAGGGACGGGAAACACCATATATTTT.

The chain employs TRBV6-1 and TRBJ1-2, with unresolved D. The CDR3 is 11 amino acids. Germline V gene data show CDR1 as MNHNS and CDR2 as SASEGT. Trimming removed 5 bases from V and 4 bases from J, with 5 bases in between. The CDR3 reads CASSWPYGYTF. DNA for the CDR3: TGTGCCAGCAGTTGGCCCTATGGCTACACCTTC.

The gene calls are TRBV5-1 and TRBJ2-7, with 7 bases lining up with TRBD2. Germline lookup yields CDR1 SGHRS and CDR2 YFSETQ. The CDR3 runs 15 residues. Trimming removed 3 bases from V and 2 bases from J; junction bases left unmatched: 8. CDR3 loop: CASSSELAKPYEQYF. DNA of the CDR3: TGCGCCAGCAGCTCTGAACTAGCGAAGCCCTACGAGCAGTACTTC.

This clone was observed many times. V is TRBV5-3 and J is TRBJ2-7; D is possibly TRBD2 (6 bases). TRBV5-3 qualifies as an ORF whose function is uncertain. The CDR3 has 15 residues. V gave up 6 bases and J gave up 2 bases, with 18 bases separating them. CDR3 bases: TGTGCCAGAATCGAAGAAGGGGAGGCCGCCTACGAGCAGTACTTC. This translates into CARIEEGEAAYEQYF.

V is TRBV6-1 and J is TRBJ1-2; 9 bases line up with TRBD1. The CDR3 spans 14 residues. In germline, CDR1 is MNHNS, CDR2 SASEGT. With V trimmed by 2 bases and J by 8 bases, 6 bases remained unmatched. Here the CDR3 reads CASSELQGAGGYTF. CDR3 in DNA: TGTGCCAGCAGTGAACTACAGGGGGCGGGAGGCTACACCTTC.

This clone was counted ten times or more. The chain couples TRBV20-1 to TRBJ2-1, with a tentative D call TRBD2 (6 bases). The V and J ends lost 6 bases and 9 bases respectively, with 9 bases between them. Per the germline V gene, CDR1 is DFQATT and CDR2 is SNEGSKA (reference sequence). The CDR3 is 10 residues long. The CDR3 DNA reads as TGCAGTGCGTACGGGGGTGAGCAGTTCTTC. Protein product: CSAYGGEQFF.

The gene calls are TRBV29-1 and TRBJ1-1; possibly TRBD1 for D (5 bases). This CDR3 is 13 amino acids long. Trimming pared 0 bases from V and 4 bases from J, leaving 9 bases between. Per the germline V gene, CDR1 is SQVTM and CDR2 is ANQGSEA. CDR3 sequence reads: CSVEDGRATEAFF. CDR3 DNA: TGCAGCGTTGAAGATGGCAGGGCCACTGAAGCTTTCTTT.

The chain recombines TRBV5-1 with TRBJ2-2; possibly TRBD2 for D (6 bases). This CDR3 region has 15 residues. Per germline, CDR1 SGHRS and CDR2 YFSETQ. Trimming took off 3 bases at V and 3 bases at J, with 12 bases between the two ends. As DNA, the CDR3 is TGCGCCAGCAGCTCACGGTCGGGGGACACCGGGGAGCTGTTTTTT. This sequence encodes CASSSRSGDTGELFF.

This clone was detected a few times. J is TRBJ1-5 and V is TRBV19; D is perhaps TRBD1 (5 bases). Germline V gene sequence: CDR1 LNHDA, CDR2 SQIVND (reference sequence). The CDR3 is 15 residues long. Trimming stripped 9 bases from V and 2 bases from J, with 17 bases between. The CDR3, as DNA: TGTGCCAGCTCCGCTAGGGGTCCCGGCAATCAGCCCCAGCATTTT. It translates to CASSARGPGNQPQHF.

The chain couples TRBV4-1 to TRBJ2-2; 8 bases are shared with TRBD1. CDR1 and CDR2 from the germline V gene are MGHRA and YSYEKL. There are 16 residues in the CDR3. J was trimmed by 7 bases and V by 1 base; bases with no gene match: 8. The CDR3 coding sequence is TGCGCCAGCAGCCAAGGTCCAGGGGGCCGGGGCGGGGAGCTGTTTTTT. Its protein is CASSQGPGGRGGELFF.

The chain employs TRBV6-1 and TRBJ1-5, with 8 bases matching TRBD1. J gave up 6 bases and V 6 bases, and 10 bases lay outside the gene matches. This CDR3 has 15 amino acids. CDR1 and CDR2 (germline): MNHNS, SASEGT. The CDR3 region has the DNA TGTGCCAGCAGCCAGGACAGGGAACTGGGTCAGCCCCAGCATTTT. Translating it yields CASSQDRELGQPQHF.

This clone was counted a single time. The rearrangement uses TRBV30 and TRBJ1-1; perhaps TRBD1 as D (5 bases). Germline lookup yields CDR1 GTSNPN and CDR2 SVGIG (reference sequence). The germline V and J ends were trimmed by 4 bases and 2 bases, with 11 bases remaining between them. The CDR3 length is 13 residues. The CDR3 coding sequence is TGTGCCTGGATGCCAGGGAAAAACACTGAAGCTTTCTTT. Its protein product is CAWMPGKNTEAFF.

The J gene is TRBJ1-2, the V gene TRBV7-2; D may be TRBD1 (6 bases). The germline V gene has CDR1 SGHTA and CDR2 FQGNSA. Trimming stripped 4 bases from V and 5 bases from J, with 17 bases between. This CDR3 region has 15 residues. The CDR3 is CASSYRAGGPYGYTF. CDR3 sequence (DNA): TGTGCCAGCAGCTACCGGGCGGGGGGCCCTTATGGCTACACCTTC.

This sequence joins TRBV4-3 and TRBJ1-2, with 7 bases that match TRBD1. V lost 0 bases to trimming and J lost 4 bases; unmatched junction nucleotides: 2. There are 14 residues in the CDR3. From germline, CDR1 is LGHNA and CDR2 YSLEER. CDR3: CASSQDQGGYGYTF. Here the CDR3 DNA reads TGCGCCAGCAGCCAAGACCAGGGGGGCTATGGCTACACCTTC.

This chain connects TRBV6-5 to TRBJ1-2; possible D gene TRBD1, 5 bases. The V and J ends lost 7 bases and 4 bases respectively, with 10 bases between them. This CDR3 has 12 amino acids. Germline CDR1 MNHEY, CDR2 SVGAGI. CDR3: CASKRQLYGYTF. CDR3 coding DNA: TGTGCCAGCAAGCGACAGCTCTATGGCTACACCTTC.

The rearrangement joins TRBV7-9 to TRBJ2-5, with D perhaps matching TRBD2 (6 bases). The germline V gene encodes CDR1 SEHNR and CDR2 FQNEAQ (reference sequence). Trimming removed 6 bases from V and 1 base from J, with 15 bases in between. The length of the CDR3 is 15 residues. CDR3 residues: CASRLQGGPQETQYF. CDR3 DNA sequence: TGTGCCAGCAGACTTCAGGGAGGACCCCAAGAGACCCAGTACTTC.

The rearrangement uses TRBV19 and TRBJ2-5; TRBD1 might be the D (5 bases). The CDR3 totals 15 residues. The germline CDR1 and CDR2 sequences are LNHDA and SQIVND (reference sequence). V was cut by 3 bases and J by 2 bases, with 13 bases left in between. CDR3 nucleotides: TGTGCCAGTAGTATGGGCAGGGATATACAAGAGACCCAGTACTTC. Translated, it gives CASSMGRDIQETQYF.

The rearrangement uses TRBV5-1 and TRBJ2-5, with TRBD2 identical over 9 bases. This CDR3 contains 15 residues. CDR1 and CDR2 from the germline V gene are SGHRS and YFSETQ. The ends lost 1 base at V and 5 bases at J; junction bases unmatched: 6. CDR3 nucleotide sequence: TGCGCCAGCAGCTTGCGCGGGGGGGCCGGGGAGACCCAGTACTTC. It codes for CASSLRGGAGETQYF.